The sample holds a few counts of the clone carrying this TCR beta chain. The source of the sample is a study of T-cell reconstitution after alpha-beta-depleted transplantation in children. A library of TCRbeta sequences, prepared with unique molecular identifiers, was generated. TCRdb analysed the PCR reads with MiXCR anew, one entry per CDR3 protein. The data hold about 460,000 distinct CDR3 sequences, with around 12% observed a single time. V gave up 5 bases and J gave up 3 bases; unmatched junction bases: 9. Looked up from germline, CDR1 is MNHNS and CDR2 is SASEGT. The CDR3 loop spans 15 amino acids.

The chain combines TRBV6-1 with TRBJ1-2; 7 bases match TRBD1. The sequencing here drew on PBMCs from the stem cell graft donor, taken from the stem cell graft. This receptor was identified in a human donor who donated a stem cell graft to a child with combined immunodeficiency. This CDR3 is CASSRQGYSYYGYTF. CDR3 nucleotide sequence: TGTGCCAGCAGTCGACAGGGCTACAGTTACTATGGCTACACCTTC.